These 6 T cell receptor beta chains came from one sample sequenced in a study of shared clonotypes between healthy human individuals. The naive CD8 fraction comprised CD45RO-negative cells positively selected for CCR7 and excluded terminally differentiated effector memory CD45RA+ cells. Data came from immunoSEQ multiplex PCR; TCRdb stores just in-frame clones and leaves some out. The sample records a few million clones, 93% being singletons. Sequencing was carried out using naive CD8+ T cells from PBMCs. The origin of the receptors is a man aged 18 to 29 in good health. Some clones in this sample may be carry-over from other donors' samples.

The CDR3, as DNA: TGTGCCAGCAGCGGAAATGAGCAGTTCTTC. Amino acid sequence: CASSGNEQFF. This chain uses TRBV5-4 with TRBJ2-1; no reliable D call. The germline V gene has CDR1 SGHNT and CDR2 YYREEE (reference sequence). The germline V and J ends were trimmed by 4 bases and 7 bases, with 3 bases remaining between them. The CDR3 length is 10 residues. Together with reference TRBV5-4 and TRBJ2-1, the CDR3 gives the full variable domain: ETGVTQSPTHLIKTRGQQVTLRCSSQSGHNTVSWYQQALGQGPQFIFQYYREEENGRGNFPPRFSGLQFPNYSSELNVNALELDDSALYLCASSGNEQFFGPGTRLTVL.

The chain joins TRBV14 to TRBJ1-1, with 7 bases fitting TRBD1. Germline values: CDR1 SGHDN, CDR2 FVKESK. Unmatched junction bases numbered 6, after V lost 5 bases and J lost 0 bases. There are 15 residues in the CDR3. The CDR3 nucleotides read TGTGCCAGCAGCGCGGGACAGAACATGAACACTGAAGCTTTCTTT. The encoded protein is CASSAGQNMNTEAFF.

Comments on this clone: This sample includes further DNA sequences coding for the same CDR3. The rearrangement links TRBV29-1 to TRBJ2-1; D unclear. The CDR3 totals 12 residues. V lost 1 base and J lost 3, with 4 bases in between. Germline CDR1 reads SQVTM; CDR2 reads ANQGSEA. CDR3: CSVEVVYNEQFF. CDR3 bases: TGCAGCGTTGAAGTGGTCTACAATGAGCAGTTCTTC.

V and J are TRBV15 and TRBJ1-5, with D unresolved. This CDR3 contains 15 residues. V shed 0 bases and J shed 3 bases, with 9 bases lying between them. Germline assignment: CDR1 LNHNV and CDR2 YYDKDF (reference sequence). Here the CDR3 reads CATSREADANQPQHF. In DNA form, the CDR3 reads TGTGCCACCAGCAGAGAGGCAGATGCCAATCAGCCCCAGCATTTT.

The chain combines TRBV6-5 with TRBJ1-2; possibly TRBD1 for D (6 bases). This CDR3 has 12 amino acids. Trimming removed 8 bases from V and 8 bases from J, with 15 bases in between. Germline CDR1 and CDR2: MNHEY and SVGAGI. CDR3 residues: CASAKTGVGYTF. The CDR3, as DNA: TGTGCCAGCGCGAAGACAGGTGTCGGCTACACCTTC.

The rearrangement links TRBV19 to TRBJ2-7, with no clear D. The V gene's germline CDR1 is LNHDA and CDR2 SQIVND (reference sequence). The CDR3 runs to 15 residues. V lost 3 bases to trimming and J lost 2 bases, with 14 bases between them. This chain's CDR3 is CASSIRYGGAYEQYF. DNA for the CDR3: TGTGCCAGTAGTATCAGGTACGGTGGGGCCTACGAGCAGTACTTC.